This T cell receptor (beta chain) came from a study of long-term antiretroviral therapy in people with HIV. Study-wide background: The immediate-ART recommendation dates to 2015, and the earliest samples predate it by about a decade.

Concerning this clone: Its specificity is unknown.

They ran version v3.0 of the immunoSEQ assay at survey level. Clones were sequenced by immunoSEQ multiplex PCR, and TCRdb holds only the in-frame ones, with some missing. The repertoire holds about 17,000 clones, with over 70% as singletons. Trimming removed 1 base from V and 4 bases from J; junction bases left unmatched: 16. In germline, CDR1 is LGHNA, CDR2 YSLEER. The CDR3 loop spans 19 amino acids. There was at least one pre-ART PBMC sample for each donor, plus at least two post-ART PBMC samples. None of the participants with HIV were treated outside the United States. Findings and limits, study-wide: Clones with expansion before ART led the repertoire at all time points.

The sequence came from a man aged 50 to 59 with HIV. The source was unsorted PBMCs, collected 0.3 years before starting antiretroviral therapy. J is TRBJ2-1 and V is TRBV4-3; 7 nucleotides line up with TRBD2. The DNA of the CDR3 is TGCGCCAGCAGCCAAGGGGCTGCGCGGGAGTCGAGCCCGTACAATGAGCAGTTCTTC. This gives the protein CASSQGAARESSPYNEQFF.